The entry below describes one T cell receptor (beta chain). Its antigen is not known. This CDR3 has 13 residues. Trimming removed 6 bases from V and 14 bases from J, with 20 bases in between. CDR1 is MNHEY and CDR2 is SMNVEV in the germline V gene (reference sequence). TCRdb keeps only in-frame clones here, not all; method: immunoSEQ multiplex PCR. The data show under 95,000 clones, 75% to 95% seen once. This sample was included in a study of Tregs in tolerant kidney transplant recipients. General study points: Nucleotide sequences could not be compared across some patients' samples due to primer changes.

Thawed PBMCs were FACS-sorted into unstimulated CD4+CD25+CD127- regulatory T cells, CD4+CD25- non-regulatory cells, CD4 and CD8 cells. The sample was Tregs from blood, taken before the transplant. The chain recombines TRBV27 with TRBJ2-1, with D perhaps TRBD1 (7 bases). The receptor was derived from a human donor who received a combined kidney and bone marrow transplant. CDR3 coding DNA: TGTGCCAGCAGCCGCGGACAGGCGGGGTTGGAGTTCTTC. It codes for CASSRGQAGLEFF.